Reported below is one T cell receptor beta chain. The specificity of this receptor is unknown. Base qualities are not at hand, and no much larger clone is one base apart. The method was the immunoSEQ multiplex PCR assay. The multiplex PCR relied on a mix of 60 forward primers for TCR Vbeta segments and 13 reverse primers for TCR Jbeta segments. The CDR3 region of rearranged TCR beta genes was amplified from genomic DNA by a multiplex PCR assay. The Illumina HiSeq System was used to sequence the amplified TCR beta libraries as 87-base-pair reads. In the source study's methods: A later analysis tallied tens of millions of unique TCR beta chains across the 666 repertoires, and approximately 9.9 million of those chains were shared by two or more donors. Raw reads were error-corrected and collapsed into unique sequences with a nearest-neighbor algorithm that merged closely related sequences to remove PCR and sequencing errors. CDR3 sequences were aligned to IMGT reference sequences to assign V, D and J gene segments. For a sequence to be retained, a match of at least six nucleotides to both a V gene segment and a J gene segment was required. Rearrangements were classified as productive when the CDR3 lacked stop codons and remained in frame with V and J, and all other rearrangements were classified as non-productive. Following IMGT convention, CDR3 was defined as the stretch from the second conserved V-encoded cysteine to the conserved J-encoded phenylalanine. Sequences without an unambiguous match to a single V gene segment were excluded from the earlier analysis of about 640 of the donors. An earlier analysis of some 610 of the donors called V segments functional above 56.7% productive rearrangements and segregating when the between-donor standard deviation exceeded 5%. A statistical classification framework was built for diagnosing cytomegalovirus status from the catalog of TCR beta chain sequences. A later analysis assigned V and J genes by comparing TCR nucleotide sequences with IMGT/GENE-DB human TR gene sequences. In a later analysis, CDR3 sequences and most-parsimonious VDJ recombination scenarios were assigned using the TCRdist pipeline. In a later analysis, each TCR beta chain was defined by its CDR3 amino acid sequence together with its V-gene family, and reads lacking a unique V-gene family were excluded. As a way to deal with suspected cross-contamination and a sequencing artifact, a later analysis dropped nearly 600 nucleotide sequences that were highly shared and had low generation probability. A later analysis calculated a clonal expansion index for each public chain from normalized within-repertoire ranks of inferred template counts. A later analysis computed generation probabilities with a VDJ recombination model fitted to out-of-frame rearrangements, and checked the results against IGoR. In a later analysis, hypergeometric tests were used to score TCR-TCR, TCR-HLA and TCR-CMV co-occurrence, with a repertoire-size bias correction applied to TCR pairs. To estimate false discovery rates, a later analysis permuted the HLA or CMV assignments 20 times. In a later analysis, co-occurring TCRs were grouped using DBSCAN, and TCRdist sequence similarity was added for clustering within HLA-allele-positive subsets. For co-occurrence clustering, repertoires with fewer than 30,000 or more than 120,000 public chains were excluded, along with several repertoires with anomalous nucleotide sharing. TCRdb's version of the immuneACCESS table is confined to in-frame rearrangements and falls short of the full clone set. An unresolved V gene accounts for under half of the shortfall where checked; the remainder is of unknown origin. The D gene and trimming were derived from the DNA, and the V and J assignments and clone size from that table. The sample table holds 100,000 to 150,000 clones, of which approximately 81% were seen once. In total, the top ten clones hold 3.5% to 4% of the sample.

The sample is drawn from a study of cytomegalovirus exposure and HLA in healthy donors (dated by TCRdb to 2016 to 2017). General notes on the study: An earlier analysis of around 600 of the donors reported about 250 Gb of sequence data and 117 million unique TCR beta sequences from 190 million or so T cells. Every discovery cohort repertoire had been produced on one sequencing platform. Roughly 300 gigabases of sequencing data and tens of millions of unique TCR sequences were included in an early release covering over 600 HLA-typed donors. The study was designed to test whether signatures of past pathogen exposure could be identified by cataloging public T cell receptors. Donor age, sex, ethnicity and CMV serostatus were collected together with the repertoire data. The study combined high-throughput TCR immunosequencing, statistical association of individual TCRs with disease status, and machine learning to predict cytomegalovirus infection status. The T cell repertoires of several hundred subjects were profiled by immunosequencing and related to cytomegalovirus serostatus. Along with the approximately 650-subject first cohort, a separate validation cohort of over a hundred different subjects was used. Genome-wide SNP genotypes for about three fifths of the 666 donors were used in a later genetic analysis, which treated that subset as a discovery cohort. About five DR-DQ haplotypes were handled as single units for association and clustering because linkage in the cohort was strong. An earlier analysis of approximately 630 of the donors applied high-throughput TCR beta sequencing to assess whether each TCR beta V gene segment acted as functional or pseudogenic. The later analysis used no new phenotypic data to find candidate immune exposures, relying instead on TCR beta sequences and their occurrence across donors. Of the 350 to 400 genotyped donors, approximately 80% fell in the genetic ancestry cluster associated with self-reported Caucasian donors. Among 398 genotyped donors of the cohort, an average of around 240,000 unique TCR beta nucleotide sequences were sequenced per donor, roughly 20% of them non-productive. A later analysis re-analyzed previously published TCR beta repertoires from roughly 600 donors and added high-resolution HLA genotyping to study TCR occurrence patterns. HLA typing included class I and class II loci at four-digit resolution. Typing coverage differed by locus: A, B, C, DRB1 and DQB1 were typed in roughly 629-630 donors, DQA1 in about 560, DPA1 in some 570, and DPB1 in approximately 450.

Study-wide conclusions, independent of this receptor: In a later analysis, the rate of TCR association differed among HLA loci, with DRB1 alleles having the most associated TCRs and HLA-C alleles having the fewest. Roughly 17 rarely observed V segments, including chromosome 9 orphons, were excluded from the earlier analysis of some 590 of the donors because counts were too low. Strong co-occurrence of HLA alleles, especially DR and DQ, made assigning TCR associations to individual alleles difficult. In a later genetic analysis, fewer N-insertions in productive TCRs were reported among donors in an Asian-associated ancestry cluster than the roughly 700-donor mean. CMV serostatus was the only immune exposure information available for the cohort. A later analysis reported that several top co-occurrence clusters appeared linked to parvovirus B19, influenza, CMV and Epstein-Barr virus. In a later analysis, HLA-associated TCR beta chains showed more clonal expansion and lower generation probabilities than non-associated chains that were equally common. Broadly in line with IMGT annotations, most TCR beta V segments showed up in productive rearrangements about 90% or about 30% of the time in an earlier analysis of 587 of the donors. A later analysis found that most CMV-associated TCR beta chains appeared HLA-restricted, with HLA associations seemingly driven largely by CMV exposure. The classifier was reported to diagnose cytomegalovirus status with high specificity and sensitivity in both the original cohort and the validation cohort. Sequencing depth was assumed to be roughly uniform across donors in the presence/absence analyses, though that assumption may not hold. Because HLA typing was unavailable for some donors at each locus, only the typed subset was used in association tests. Because the 87-base-pair reads could not distinguish some IMGT-functional V segments, including TRBV6-2 and TRBV6-3, those segments were excluded. According to the authors, the approach could potentially be generalized to other disease states and immunological phenotypes. Linkage disequilibrium might explain the correlated functional status among segregating V segments, but an unknown experimental factor could not be excluded. Specific HLA alleles were associated with 16,951 TCR beta sequences at a false discovery rate of 0.05 in a later analysis. A few of the identified cytomegalovirus-associated TCR beta chains were confirmed in vitro to be specific for cytomegalovirus antigens. In this cohort, only TCR beta chains were sequenced, and detectable features were limited by the absence of alpha or paired-chain data. Across donors, most TCR sequences were observed very rarely, whereas some public TCRs were present in many individuals. A further reported finding was that TCR beta sequences accurately predicted the HLA-A and HLA-B alleles for most subjects in the first cohort. An association between a missense DCLRE1C variant and V-gene and J-gene trimming of TCR beta chains was found in a later genetic analysis and replicated in an independent cohort. A cluster of highly shared sequence variants was judged likely to represent a technical artifact of the sequencing pipeline. In the study, some 180 TCR beta chains were listed as associated with cytomegalovirus.

CDR1 and CDR2 are read off the germline V gene as LGHNT and FRNRAP. Counted from cysteine to phenylalanine, this CDR3 has 13 amino acids. Just the 39-base CDR3 DNA is kept, in frame starting at base 1. V loses 5 bases of germline sequence and J loses 1 base, and the interval between the two ends is 8 bases. The cohort was made up of 666 healthy bone marrow donors. All cohort members were sampled while nominally healthy, although unrecorded immune exposures were likely present. The donor was CMV seropositive and belonged to the group of 250 to 350 seropositive cohort members. Every donor gave a peripheral blood sample, and the peripheral blood mononuclear cells from that sample were used for TCR beta sequencing. Genomic DNA was extracted from the blood cell samples with the Qiagen DNeasy Blood Extraction Kit.

The chain joins TRBV12-5 to TRBJ1-1; a weak D assignment points to TRBD1 (6 bases agree). The receptor was derived from a man aged 18 to 30 in good health and CMV-seropositive. What was sequenced was PBMCs. This receptor has the CDR3 CASGATGNTEAFF. At the DNA level, the sequence is TGTGCTAGTGGTGCGACAGGGAACACTGAAGCTTTCTTT.